These T cell receptor beta chains were read from a single sample in a study of cytomegalovirus exposure and HLA in healthy donors. TCRdb's copy holds only in-frame clones and misses some; the assay was immunoSEQ multiplex PCR. Of under 150,000 clones in the sample, more than 75% were seen once. Sequencing was performed on PBMCs. The receptors derive from a young woman in good health and CMV-seropositive. CDR3s include the opening cysteine and the closing phenylalanine or tryptophan. D genes are given only for firm matches. Not all rows give a size; the values are once, few, many and, for expanded clones, a class.

NA	TRBV5-8	14	NA	TRBJ1-1	CASSPGFGYTEAFF	TGTGCCAGCAGCCCCGGGTTTGGCTACACTGAAGCTTTCTTT
TRBD1	TRBV19	14	once	TRBJ2-3	CASTLDRLTDTQYF	TGTGCCAGTACCCTGGACAGGCTCACAGATACGCAGTATTTT
NA	TRBV13	16	NA	TRBJ2-6	CASSLGRGVRANVLTF	TGTGCCAGCAGCTTAGGCAGGGGGGTGAGGGCCAACGTCCTGACTTTC
NA	TRBV7-3	13	few	TRBJ1-1	CASSLDSNTEAFF	TGTGCCAGCAGCCTGGACAGTAACACTGAAGCTTTCTTT
TRBD1	TRBV7-9	14	NA	TRBJ1-2	CASSLATGGSGYTF	TGTGCCAGCAGCTTAGCGACAGGGGGGTCTGGCTACACCTTC
TRBD2	TRBV9	19	NA	TRBJ2-1	CASSVGISYTSGEDHEQFF	TGTGCCAGCAGCGTAGGGATCAGCTACACTAGCGGGGAGGACCATGAGCAGTTCTTC
TRBD2	TRBV9	17	once	TRBJ2-3	CASSVSLAGGSADTQYF	TGTGCCAGCAGCGTAAGCCTAGCGGGAGGGAGTGCAGATACGCAGTATTTT
NA	TRBV13	15	once	TRBJ2-5	CASSLEGRQGETQYF	TGTGCCAGCAGCTTGGAGGGTCGGCAAGGCGAGACCCAGTACTTC
NA	TRBV27	15	NA	TRBJ1-4	CASSLLGATNEKLFF	TGTGCCAGCAGTTTATTGGGGGCCACTAATGAAAAACTGTTTTTT
TRBD1	TRBV18	15	NA	TRBJ1-1	CASSPFEGANTEAFF	TGTGCCAGCTCACCATTCGAGGGGGCTAACACTGAAGCTTTCTTT
NA	TRBV11-3	12	NA	TRBJ2-7	CASSKWTYEQYF	TGTGCCAGCAGTAAATGGACATACGAGCAGTACTTC
TRBD1	TRBV2	15	NA	TRBJ2-1	CASSWTGIPGDEQFF	TGTGCCAGCAGTTGGACAGGGATCCCTGGGGATGAGCAGTTCTTC
NA	TRBV10-1	15	few	TRBJ2-3	CASSESEARTDTQYF	TGCGCCAGCAGTGAGTCTGAGGCCCGCACAGATACGCAGTATTTT
NA	TRBV2	14	NA	TRBJ2-2	CARNPDSNTGELFF	TGTGCCAGAAATCCCGACAGCAACACCGGGGAGCTGTTTTTT
TRBD1	TRBV15	15	NA	TRBJ1-3	CATSGDRGPGNTIYF	TGTGCCACCAGCGGTGACAGGGGACCCGGAAACACCATATATTTT
NA	TRBV6-1	15	NA	TRBJ1-1	CASSAKRPGDTEAFF	TGTGCCAGCAGTGCTAAACGCCCCGGGGACACTGAAGCTTTCTTT
NA	TRBV6-1	14	NA	TRBJ1-2	CASWTERIGYGYTF	TGTGCCAGCTGGACAGAACGGATTGGCTATGGCTACACCTTC
NA	TRBV13	14	NA	TRBJ1-2	CASSFPRHVEGYTF	TGTGCCAGCAGCTTCCCCAGACATGTAGAGGGCTACACCTTC
NA	TRBV18	13	NA	TRBJ1-5	CASSPDSDQPQHF	TGTGCCAGCTCACCGGACAGTGATCAGCCCCAGCATTTT
NA	TRBV15	13	NA	TRBJ2-5	CATSRDRGETQYF	TGTGCCACCAGCAGAGATAGAGGAGAGACCCAGTACTTC
NA	TRBV11-2	16	NA	TRBJ2-5	CASSFRRTVLQETQYF	TGTGCCAGCAGCTTTCGCCGGACAGTCCTCCAAGAGACCCAGTACTTC